The clone carrying this TCR beta chain was detected ten times or more. The antigen remains unidentified. TCRdb reprocessed the 5' RACE reads via MiXCR and lists one record per CDR3 protein. Among 95,000 to 150,000 distinct CDR3 sequences listed, approximately 7% were seen once. The ends were cut back, 3 bases at V and 6 bases at J, with 9 bases in the middle. Per germline, CDR1 SGHTA and CDR2 FQGNSA. The CDR3 length is 13 residues. This specimen comes from a study of T cells after yellow fever vaccination. General study results and limits: Among primary-vaccination clones, most reappeared after the booster, at 95% to 96% for CD4 and more than 85% for CD8.

The sequencing used CD4+ T cells sorted from PBMCs, collected roughly 10 days after the first yellow fever vaccination. This receptor was obtained from a man aged 18 to 30 who received the YFV17D yellow fever vaccine. J is TRBJ1-5 and V is TRBV7-2, with D unresolved. Written as DNA, the CDR3 is TGTGCCAGCAGCTTTCGATTGGTTCAGCCCCAGCATTTT. Translated: CASSFRLVQPQHF.